Below, one TCR beta chain is given with its context. Its specificity is not known. Using its own MiXCR run on the 5' RACE reads, TCRdb lists one record per CDR3 protein. The sample holds roughly 700,000 distinct CDR3 sequences, 15% to 20% seen once. This entry comes from a study of CD8 T cells in ankylosing spondylitis. CDR1 and CDR2 from the germline V gene are SGHVS and FNYEAQ. CDR3 length: 15 amino acids. V lost 5 bases, J lost 6 bases, and 17 bases lay in between. Study findings and constraints: The study identified a TCR beta motif of several highly homologous variants that appeared characteristic of ankylosing spondylitis blood.

Sequenced sample: blood, either unsorted or a sorted T cell fraction (not recorded which). This chain links TRBV7-6 with TRBJ2-1; D might be TRBD2 (5 bases). This receptor was obtained from a male donor with ankylosing spondylitis. The CDR3 region is CASSPLAIKINEQFF. The CDR3, as DNA: TGTGCCAGCAGCCCCCTAGCAATTAAAATCAATGAGCAGTTCTTC.